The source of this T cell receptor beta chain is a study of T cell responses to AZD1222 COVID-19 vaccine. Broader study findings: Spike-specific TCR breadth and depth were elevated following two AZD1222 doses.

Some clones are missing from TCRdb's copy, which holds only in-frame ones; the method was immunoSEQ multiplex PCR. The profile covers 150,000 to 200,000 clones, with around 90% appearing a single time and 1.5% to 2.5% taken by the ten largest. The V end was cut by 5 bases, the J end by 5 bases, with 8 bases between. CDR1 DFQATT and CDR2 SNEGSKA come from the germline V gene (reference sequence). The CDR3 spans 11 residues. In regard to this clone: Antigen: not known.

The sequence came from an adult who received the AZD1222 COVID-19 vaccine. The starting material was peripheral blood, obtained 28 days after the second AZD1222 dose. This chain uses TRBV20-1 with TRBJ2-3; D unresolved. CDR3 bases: TGCAGTGCTCGAGGTGGAGATACGCAGTATTTT. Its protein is CSARGGDTQYF.